This TCR beta chain was found in a study of T cell changes during pregnancy in multiple sclerosis. Libraries were prepared by immunoSEQ multiplex PCR; TCRdb keeps only in-frame clonotypes and omits some of them. Of tens of thousands of clones in the sample, 85% to 95% were seen once. In germline, CDR1 is MNHNS, CDR2 SASEGT. V shed 3 bases, J shed 5 bases, and the junction held 10 bases outside the gene matches. This CDR3 is 16 amino acids long. The source material was peripheral blood, sampled in the third trimester of pregnancy. The TCR sequence derives from a female donor with multiple sclerosis, enrolled in a pregnancy study. This rearrangement joins TRBV6-1 to TRBJ2-5; 9 bases are a match to TRBD2. CDR3 DNA sequence: TGTGCCAGCAGTGAGTATGCGGGAGGGAGCAGCGAGACCCAGTACTTC. This codes for CASSEYAGGSSETQYF.